Below are 6 T cell receptor beta chains sequenced from a single sample in a study of T cells after yellow fever vaccination. From the 5' RACE reads, TCRdb called clonotypes with MiXCR, one entry per CDR3 protein. The sample contains hundreds of thousands of distinct CDR3 sequences, 11% of which appear only once. The sequencing used PBMCs, collected on the day of the first yellow fever vaccination. These receptors were obtained from a man aged 18 to 35 who received the YFV17D yellow fever vaccine.

The chain combines TRBV4-1 with TRBJ2-5; 9 positions match TRBD1. The CDR3 runs 14 residues. J lost 6 bases, V lost 5 bases, and 7 bases had no gene match. The germline CDR1 and CDR2 sequences are MGHRA and YSYEKL. CDR3 amino acids: CASSKRQGEQTQYF. In DNA form, the CDR3 reads TGCGCCAGCAGCAAGCGACAGGGGGAACAGACCCAGTACTTC.

This chain uses TRBV5-1 with TRBJ2-3; no reliable D call. The CDR3 extends over 12 amino acids. The V and J ends lost 4 bases and 10 bases respectively, with 13 bases between them. From germline, CDR1 is SGHRS and CDR2 YFSETQ. CDR3 in amino acids: CASSDSATAQYF. The CDR3 DNA sequence: TGCGCCAGCAGCGATTCCGCGACTGCGCAGTATTTT.

The table lists this clonotype with a few counts. CDR3 sequence reads: CASSSTGGVNEQFF. The CDR3 DNA follows: TGTGCCAGCAGTTCCACTGGCGGGGTCAATGAGCAGTTCTTC. The rearrangement uses TRBV12-3 or TRBV12-4 and TRBJ2-1; tentatively, D is TRBD2 (6 bases). V dropped 4 bases and J dropped 6 bases, with 13 bases sitting between them. The CDR3 is made up of 14 amino acids.

This clonotype was counted ten times or more. The rearrangement joins TRBV12-3 or TRBV12-4 to TRBJ2-3, with TRBD2 matching 11 bases. There are 15 residues in the CDR3. Losses at the gene ends were 6 bases for V and 2 bases for J; bases not matched to a gene: 4. For the CDR3, the DNA is TGTGCCAGCAGCTTTAGCGGGGGGGCCACAGATACGCAGTATTTT. It yields the protein CASSFSGGATDTQYF.

This clonotype was counted between two and nine times. This chain's CDR3 is CSVESQNTGELFF. The CDR3 nucleotides are TGCAGCGTTGAAAGCCAGAACACCGGGGAGCTGTTTTTT. This chain joins TRBV29-1 and TRBJ2-2, with D hard to call. The CDR3 loop spans 13 amino acids. Germline CDR1 SQVTM, CDR2 ANQGSEA. V lost 2 bases and J 1 base, leaving 5 bases between the germline ends.

The chain combines TRBV7-2 with TRBJ1-6; D unresolved. Germline V gives CDR1 SGHTA, CDR2 FQGNSA. V was shortened by 5 bases and J by 7 bases, with 9 bases between the two germline ends. This CDR3 is built from 13 residues. The CDR3 loop is CASSPRENSPLHF. CDR3 nucleotides: TGTGCCAGCAGCCCGCGGGAGAATTCACCCCTCCACTTT.